Listed below are T cell receptor beta chains from one sample, sequenced in a study of cytomegalovirus exposure and HLA in healthy donors. Profiled with immunoSEQ multiplex PCR; TCRdb holds only in-frame clones, not every one. The profile shows about 160,000 clones, roughly 80% of them singletons. The sequenced sample was PBMCs. The origin of the receptors is a woman in her 30s in good health and CMV-seropositive. The CDR3 runs from the conserved cysteine through the conserved F or W. Each record gives: D gene, V gene, J gene, clone size, CDR3 length, CDR3 protein, CDR3 DNA. The D gene is left open where the match is weak. A clone size is listed for some rows: how often the clone was seen (once, few, many), or a class if it is expanded.

D: -
V: TRBV5-1
J: TRBJ2-7
size: -
length: 15
CDR3: CASSLVLQGSHEQYF
DNA: TGCGCCAGCAGCTTGGTTTTACAGGGAAGCCACGAGCAGTACTTC

D: -
V: TRBV9
J: TRBJ1-3
size: -
length: 15
CDR3: CASSAGGTSGNTIYF
DNA: TGTGCCAGCAGTGCCGGCGGGACCTCTGGAAACACCATATATTTT

D: TRBD1
V: TRBV5-5
J: TRBJ2-1
size: -
length: 17
CDR3: CASSLGLRGNSYNEQFF
DNA: TGTGCCAGCAGCTTGGGCCTCAGGGGGAACTCCTACAATGAGCAGTTCTTC

D: -
V: TRBV28
J: TRBJ2-7
size: -
length: 13
CDR3: CASSFLQGREQYF
DNA: TGTGCCAGCAGTTTTCTCCAGGGGCGCGAGCAGTACTTC

D: TRBD1
V: TRBV5-1
J: TRBJ1-2
size: -
length: 14
CDR3: CASGLVGQGYGYTF
DNA: TGCGCCAGCGGCTTGGTCGGACAGGGGTATGGCTACACCTTC

D: TRBD1
V: TRBV5-1
J: TRBJ2-2
size: -
length: 13
CDR3: CASSLAEAGGLFF
DNA: TGCGCCAGCAGCTTGGCCGAGGCAGGGGGGCTGTTTTTT

D: TRBD1
V: TRBV7-9
J: TRBJ2-7
size: -
length: 16
CDR3: CASSPGQGVTDYEQYF
DNA: TGTGCCAGCAGCCCGGGACAGGGCGTCACCGACTACGAGCAGTACTTC

D: TRBD1
V: TRBV5-5
J: TRBJ1-6
size: -
length: 13
CDR3: CASSATGVPPLHF
DNA: TGTGCCAGCAGCGCCACAGGGGTGCCACCCCTCCACTTT

D: TRBD2
V: TRBV5-1
J: TRBJ2-4
size: -
length: 16
CDR3: CASSLDISGGSGIQYF
DNA: TGCGCCAGCAGCTTGGATATTAGCGGGGGCTCCGGTATTCAGTACTTC

D: -
V: TRBV7-9
J: TRBJ1-2
size: -
length: 13
CDR3: CASSLGGQRGYTF
DNA: TGTGCCAGCAGCTTAGGGGGTCAGCGGGGCTACACCTTC

D: -
V: TRBV5-1
J: TRBJ1-2
size: -
length: 14
CDR3: CASSLEHEVYGYTF
DNA: TGCGCCAGCAGCTTGGAGCATGAGGTCTATGGCTACACCTTC

D: TRBD2
V: TRBV4-2
J: TRBJ2-7
size: few
length: 14
CDR3: CASSYGTNGHEQYF
DNA: TGTGCCAGCAGCTACGGGACTAACGGTCACGAGCAGTACTTC

D: -
V: TRBV9
J: TRBJ1-3
size: -
length: 12
CDR3: CASSPTGNTIYF
DNA: TGTGCCAGCAGCCCCACGGGGAACACCATATATTTT

D: -
V: TRBV5-1
J: TRBJ2-7
size: -
length: 14
CDR3: CASSTQGGSYEQYF
DNA: TGCGCCAGCAGCACACAGGGAGGGTCCTACGAGCAGTACTTC

D: TRBD1
V: TRBV6-1
J: TRBJ1-6
size: -
length: 13
CDR3: CAARTGNNSPLHF
DNA: TGTGCGGCCCGGACAGGGAATAATTCACCCCTCCACTTT

D: TRBD1
V: TRBV18
J: TRBJ1-1
size: -
length: 13
CDR3: CASSSGQGPEAFF
DNA: TGTGCCAGCTCATCGGGACAGGGCCCTGAAGCTTTCTTT

D: -
V: TRBV11-2
J: TRBJ1-2
size: -
length: 14
CDR3: CASGFSRGNYGYTF
DNA: TGTGCCAGCGGCTTTTCTCGGGGGAACTATGGCTACACCTTC

D: TRBD2
V: TRBV10-3
J: TRBJ2-7
size: -
length: 14
CDR3: CAISDSGGSYEQYF
DNA: TGTGCCATCAGTGATAGCGGGGGCTCCTACGAGCAGTACTTC

D: TRBD2
V: TRBV25-1
J: TRBJ2-1
size: -
length: 16
CDR3: CASSARLAGGQNEQFF
DNA: TGTGCCAGCAGTGCGAGACTAGCGGGGGGCCAGAATGAGCAGTTCTTC

D: TRBD2
V: TRBV28
J: TRBJ2-5
size: -
length: 16
CDR3: CASSLWRGEDQETQYF
DNA: TGTGCCAGCAGTTTATGGCGGGGGGAGGATCAAGAGACCCAGTACTTC

D: -
V: TRBV10-2
J: TRBJ1-3
size: -
length: 13
CDR3: CASGSRGGNTIYF
DNA: TGCGCCAGCGGATCAAGAGGGGGAAACACCATATATTTT

D: TRBD1
V: TRBV7-2
J: TRBJ2-7
size: -
length: 15
CDR3: CASTASRQGASEQYF
DNA: TGTGCCAGCACCGCAAGCAGACAGGGGGCAAGCGAGCAGTACTTC

D: TRBD1
V: TRBV5-4
J: TRBJ2-5
size: -
length: 14
CDR3: CASSFRDSQETQYF
DNA: TGTGCCAGCAGCTTTCGGGACAGCCAAGAGACCCAGTACTTC

D: -
V: TRBV6-5
J: TRBJ2-5
size: -
length: 12
CDR3: CASSQGGETQYF
DNA: TGTGCCAGCTCTCAGGGAGGCGAGACCCAGTACTTC

D: -
V: TRBV7-2
J: TRBJ1-6
size: -
length: 12
CDR3: CASSSTDSPLHF
DNA: TGTGCCAGCAGCTCGACAGATTCACCCCTCCACTTT

D: TRBD1
V: TRBV19
J: TRBJ1-5
size: few
length: 15
CDR3: CASSIISGGGQPQHF
DNA: TGTGCCAGTAGTATAATCTCAGGGGGCGGACAGCCCCAGCATTTT

D: -
V: TRBV7-2
J: TRBJ2-3
size: -
length: 15
CDR3: CASNSRSSSTDTQYF
DNA: TGTGCCAGTAACTCCAGGTCTTCCAGCACAGATACGCAGTATTTT

D: TRBD1
V: TRBV27
J: TRBJ1-1
size: -
length: 15
CDR3: CASSLQSRGRTEAFF
DNA: TGTGCCAGCAGTTTACAATCCAGGGGGAGGACTGAAGCTTTCTTT

D: -
V: TRBV20-1
J: TRBJ1-2
size: once
length: 11
CDR3: CSATGNYGYTF
DNA: TGCAGTGCTACGGGTAACTATGGCTACACCTTC

D: -
V: TRBV5-4
J: TRBJ1-4
size: once
length: 15
CDR3: CASSLPGATNEKLFF
DNA: TGTGCCAGCAGCCTCCCGGGTGCAACTAATGAAAAACTGTTTTTT